This TCR beta chain was obtained from a study of T cells in tuberculosis listed by TCRdb under 2018. For the study in its entirety: In the study, CD1B tetramers and high-throughput TCR immunosequencing were combined to characterize T cells specific for the mycobacterial lipid antigen glucose monomycolate (GMM). Active tuberculosis patient PBMC were archived before or within 7 days of starting standard anti-tuberculosis treatment. A South African clinical cohort compared IGRA-negative adolescents, IGRA-positive adolescents with latent tuberculosis and adults with active tuberculosis, some 10 per group.

The CDR3 contains 14 residues, cysteine and phenylalanine counted. Kept here is only the CDR3 DNA, which spans 42 bases and is read in frame from base 1. For CDR1 and CDR2, the germline V gene lists SGHRS and YFSETQ. The immunoSEQ multiplex PCR assay was used to generate TCR libraries, with TCR-beta and/or TCR-alpha/delta assays applied to each sample. The amplified TCR libraries were sequenced on the Illumina high-throughput platform. The published analysis was carried out like this. Clustering and dimensionality reduction relied on pairwise TCRdist distances among GMM-specific receptors from T cells that were either sorted ex vivo or expanded in vitro. Each clinical repertoire was scored by mean NN-distance, the average TCRdist to the nearest 10% of tetramer-positive reference sequences. GEM TCR motif frequency was calculated as the fraction of unique TCRs that matched known GEM sequences in V/J usage and CDR3 length. Linear discriminant analysis with leave-one-out cross-validation, implemented in scikit-learn, was used to classify active tuberculosis. TCRdb's version of the immuneACCESS table is confined to in-frame rearrangements and falls short of the full clone set. An unresolved V gene accounts for under half of the shortfall where checked; the remainder is of unknown origin. For V, J and clone size, that table is used; D and trimming come from the DNA. Recorded for this sample are fewer than 55,000 clones; around 96% of them occurred a single time. The ten largest clonotypes hold approximately 1.5% of the sample.

Study-wide findings and limitations: An accuracy of about 90% (AUROC roughly 0.87) was reached by a classifier using the diverse GMM-specific repertoire, compared with about 70% accuracy when GEM motif frequencies were used. The smaller NN-distances in active tuberculosis patients were driven in part by shorter CDR3-alpha lengths, while the difference seen for TCR-beta was not statistically significant. Clinical samples were selected based on which cryopreserved specimens were available, and the active tuberculosis cases were adults whereas the controls were adolescents. Compared with IGRA-negative controls, TCR-alpha repertoires from active tuberculosis had smaller mean NN-distances to GMM-specific TCRs, which suggests clonal expansion of these TCRs.

Concerning this clone: Its target antigen remains unknown. The junction and the germline gene differ at one end; a read error may be behind it.

This specimen's time point label, per the study, means: new active TB diagnosis, blood taken before or within 7 days of starting treatment. The patients with active tuberculosis were newly diagnosed, HIV-seronegative South African adults aged 18 years or older. Confirmation of active tuberculosis was based on positive sputum smear microscopy and/or a positive M. tuberculosis culture. Immunosequencing was performed on unsorted cryopreserved PBMC, with 110,000 or so T cells per clinical donor covered on average. The sequencing used PBMCs, collected at tuberculosis diagnosis. This receptor was taken from an adult with tuberculosis. The chain links TRBV5-1 with TRBJ2-7; the central 9 bases match TRBD2. The CDR3 region reads CASSGASSGERFHF. The DNA reads as follows: TGCGCCAGCAGCGGTGCGTCTAGCGGGGAGAGGTTCCACTTC.